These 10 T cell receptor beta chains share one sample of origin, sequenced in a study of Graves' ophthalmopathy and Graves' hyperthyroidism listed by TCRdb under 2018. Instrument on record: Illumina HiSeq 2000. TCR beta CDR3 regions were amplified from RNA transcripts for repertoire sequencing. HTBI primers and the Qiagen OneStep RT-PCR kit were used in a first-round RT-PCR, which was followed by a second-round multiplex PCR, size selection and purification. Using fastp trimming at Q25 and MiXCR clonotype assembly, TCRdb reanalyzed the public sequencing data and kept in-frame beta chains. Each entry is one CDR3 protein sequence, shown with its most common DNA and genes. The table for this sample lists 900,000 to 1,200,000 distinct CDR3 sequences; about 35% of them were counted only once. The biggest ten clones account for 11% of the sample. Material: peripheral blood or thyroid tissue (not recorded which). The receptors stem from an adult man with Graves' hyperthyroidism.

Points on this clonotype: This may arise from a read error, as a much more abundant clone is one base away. DNA of the CDR3: TGTGCCAGCAGTTATCACACCGGGGGGCTGTTTTTT. Amino acid sequence: CASSYHTGGLFF. The chain uses TRBV6-5 and TRBJ2-2; possible D gene TRBD2, 6 bases. Germline V gives CDR1 MNHEY, CDR2 SVGAGI. The CDR3 runs to 12 residues.

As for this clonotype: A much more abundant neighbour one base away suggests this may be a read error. CDR3 in DNA: TGTGCCAGCAGTGAACGGCAGGGCGTCGTCCAGCCCCAGCATTTT. It codes for CASSERQGVVQPQHF. V is TRBV2 and J is TRBJ1-5, with D possibly TRBD1 on 5 matching bases. V was pared by 2 bases and J by 7 bases, with 15 bases between. This CDR3 is 15 amino acids long. The germline CDR1 and CDR2 sequences are SNHLY and FYNNEI.

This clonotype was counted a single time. The CDR3 loop reads CAWSVEGWDTGELFF. The CDR3 DNA is TGTGCCTGGAGTGTCGAGGGGTGGGACACCGGGGAGCTGTTTTTT. The chain employs TRBV30 and TRBJ2-2, with D possibly being TRBD1 or TRBD2 (5 bases each). V was clipped by 0 bases and J by 3 bases, with 11 bases between them. The CDR3 extends over 15 amino acids. Germline V gives CDR1 GTSNPN, CDR2 SVGIG (reference sequence).

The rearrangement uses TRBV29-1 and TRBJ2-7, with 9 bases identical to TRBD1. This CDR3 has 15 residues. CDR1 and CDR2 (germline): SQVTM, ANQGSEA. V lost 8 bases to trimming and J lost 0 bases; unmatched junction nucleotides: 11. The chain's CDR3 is CSPGTGSYSSYEQYF. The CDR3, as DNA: TGCAGCCCCGGGACAGGGTCTTATAGCTCCTACGAGCAGTACTTC.

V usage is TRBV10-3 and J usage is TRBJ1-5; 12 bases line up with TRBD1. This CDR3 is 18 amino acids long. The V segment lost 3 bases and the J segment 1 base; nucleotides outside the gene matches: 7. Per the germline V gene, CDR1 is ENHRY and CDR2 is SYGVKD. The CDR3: CAISETGTGGWSNQPQHF. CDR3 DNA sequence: TGTGCCATCAGTGAAACCGGGACAGGGGGCTGGAGCAATCAGCCCCAGCATTTT.

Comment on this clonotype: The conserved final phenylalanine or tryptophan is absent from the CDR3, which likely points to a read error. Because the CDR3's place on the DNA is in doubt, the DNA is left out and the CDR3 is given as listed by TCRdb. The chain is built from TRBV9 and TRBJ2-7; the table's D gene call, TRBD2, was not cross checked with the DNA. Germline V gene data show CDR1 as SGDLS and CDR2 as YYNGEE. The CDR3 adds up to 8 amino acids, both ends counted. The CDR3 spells CASSGKAG.

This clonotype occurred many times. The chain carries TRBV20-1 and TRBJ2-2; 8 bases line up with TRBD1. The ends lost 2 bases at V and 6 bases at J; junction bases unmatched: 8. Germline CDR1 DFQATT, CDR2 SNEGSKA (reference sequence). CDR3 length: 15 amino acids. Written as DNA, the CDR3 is TGCAGTGCTAGACCCGCGGACAGGGTCGCCGGGGAGCTGTTTTTT. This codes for CSARPADRVAGELFF.

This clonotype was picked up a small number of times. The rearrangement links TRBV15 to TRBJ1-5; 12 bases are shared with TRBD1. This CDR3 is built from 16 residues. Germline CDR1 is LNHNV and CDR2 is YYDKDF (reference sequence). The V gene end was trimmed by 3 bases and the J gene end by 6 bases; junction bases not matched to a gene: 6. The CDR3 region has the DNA TGTGCCACCAGCAGGGCTGGGACAGGGGGCGGTCAGCCCCAGCATTTT. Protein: CATSRAGTGGGQPQHF.

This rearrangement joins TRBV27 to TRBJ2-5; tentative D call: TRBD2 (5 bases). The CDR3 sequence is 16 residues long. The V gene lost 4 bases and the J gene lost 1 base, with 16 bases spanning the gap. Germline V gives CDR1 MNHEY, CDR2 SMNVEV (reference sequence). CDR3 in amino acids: CASSSPPGSGQETQYF. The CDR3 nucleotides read TGTGCCAGCAGTTCCCCGCCGGGGAGCGGCCAAGAGACCCAGTACTTC.

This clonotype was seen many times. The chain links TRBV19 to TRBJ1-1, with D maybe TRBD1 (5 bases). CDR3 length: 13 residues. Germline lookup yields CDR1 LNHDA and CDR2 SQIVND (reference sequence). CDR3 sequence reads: CVTNRPPRTEAFF. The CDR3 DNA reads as TGTGTCACCAACAGGCCCCCGAGGACTGAAGCTTTCTTT.